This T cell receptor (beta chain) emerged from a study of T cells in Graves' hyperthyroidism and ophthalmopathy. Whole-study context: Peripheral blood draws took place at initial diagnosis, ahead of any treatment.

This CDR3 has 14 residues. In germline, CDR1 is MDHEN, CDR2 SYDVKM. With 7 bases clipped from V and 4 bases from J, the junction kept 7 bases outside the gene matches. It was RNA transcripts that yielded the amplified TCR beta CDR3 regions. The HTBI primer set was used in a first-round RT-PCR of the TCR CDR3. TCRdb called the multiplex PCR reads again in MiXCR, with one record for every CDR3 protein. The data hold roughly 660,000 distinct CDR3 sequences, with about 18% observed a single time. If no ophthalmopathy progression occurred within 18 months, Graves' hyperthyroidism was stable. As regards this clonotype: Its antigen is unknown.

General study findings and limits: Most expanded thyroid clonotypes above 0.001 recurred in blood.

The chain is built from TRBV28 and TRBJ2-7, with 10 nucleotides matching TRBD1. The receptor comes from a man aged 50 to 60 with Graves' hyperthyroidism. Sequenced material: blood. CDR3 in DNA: TGTGCCAGCACACCAACGGGACAGGGGTACGAGCAGTACTTC. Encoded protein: CASTPTGQGYEQYF.